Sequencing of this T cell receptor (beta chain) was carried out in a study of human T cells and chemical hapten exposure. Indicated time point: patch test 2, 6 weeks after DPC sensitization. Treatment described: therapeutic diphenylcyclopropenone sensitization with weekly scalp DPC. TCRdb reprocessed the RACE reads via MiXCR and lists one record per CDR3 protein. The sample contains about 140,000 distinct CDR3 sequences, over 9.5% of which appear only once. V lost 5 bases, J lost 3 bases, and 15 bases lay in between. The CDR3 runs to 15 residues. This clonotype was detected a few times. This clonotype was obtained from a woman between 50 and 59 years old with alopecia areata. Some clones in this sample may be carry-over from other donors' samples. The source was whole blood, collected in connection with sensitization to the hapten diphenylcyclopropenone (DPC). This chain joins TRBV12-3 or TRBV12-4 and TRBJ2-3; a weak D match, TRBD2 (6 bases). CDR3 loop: CASSLIRELTDTQYF. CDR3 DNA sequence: TGTGCCAGCAGTCTTATCCGGGAGTTAACAGATACGCAGTATTTT.